The entry below gives a single TCR beta chain sequence along with its context. The target of this receptor is not known. It has no much larger one-base neighbor in the sample; base qualities were not kept. The method was 5' RACE. Sequenced using an Illumina HiSeq 2500. A second PCR of about 6 to 11 cycles was run with a J-beta primer mix and a sample-barcoded 5' primer. A unique molecular identifier was introduced onto each TCR beta cDNA molecule by a template-switch 5' adaptor carrying 12 random nucleotides. Each sample yielded at least 2.5 million CDR3-containing paired-end reads. First-strand cDNA synthesis was performed from all RNA using the Mint cDNA synthesis kit, with priming by a TRBC-specific oligonucleotide. Following uracil-DNA glycosylase treatment, a first 18-cycle PCR with universal primers M1SS and BC2_uni_R was performed on all cDNA. As for the authors' bioinformatics: Normalization of each sample was performed by random selection of 1 million high-quality reads, each carrying a distinct molecular identifier. Instead of being binned into consensus sequences, reads that shared molecular identifiers were thrown out. CDR3 identification, clonotype clustering and error correction used MiTCR with a Q25 quality threshold and the strictest error-elimination algorithm. A nonparametric unseen species model with Euler transformation was used to estimate lower-bound total TCR beta diversity. In TCRdb, the public reads were trimmed at Q25 with fastp and aligned with MiXCR, with productive beta chains retained. Entries are consolidated by CDR3 protein sequence, retaining the most common genes and DNA. The V and J calls and clone size are TCRdb's, not the authors'. A total of around 850,000 distinct CDR3 sequences appear in this sample, approximately 35% of them only once. The biggest ten clones account for under 15% of the sample.

For CDR1 and CDR2, the germline V gene lists LGHNA and YNFKEQ. Trimming costs V 0 bases and J 5 bases, and their ends lie 11 bases apart. Reading from cysteine to phenylalanine, the CDR3 counts 16 amino acids. The DNA shown is the 48-base CDR3, in frame from base 1. The data were taken from a study of blood T cells in healthy people across ages (dated by TCRdb to the mid-2010s). As for the study more broadly: In model experiments, roughly one uniquely barcoded TCR beta cDNA molecule per two T cells was captured by template switching. To avoid experimental bias, donors of different ages were spread randomly across the sequencing lanes. Two additional independent replicas of 1 million unique cDNA reads from the same blood draw were analyzed for two donors (one aged 18 to 30 and one aged 80 or older). The donors were divided into four age groups: young (average around 16 years), middle-aged (about 39), aged (about 61) and long-lived (approximately 74). The study measured age-related changes in TCR beta repertoire diversity using deep sequencing normalized with unique cDNA molecular identifiers.

What the work shows at the level of the full study, not this receptor alone: Observed TCR beta diversity per million T cells fell roughly linearly with age, and a significant reduction was already apparent by age roughly 40. Estimates of total diversity based on one million sequenced T cells were considered lower bounds and underestimates. Because donor CMV infection status was unknown, age-related changes in expanded clonotypes were potentially confounded. Since profiling was done on bulk unsorted PBMCs, naive and antigen-experienced compartments could not be conclusively compared. The percentage of naive T cells measured by flow cytometry correlated strongly with observed TCR beta diversity. Compared with the aged group, the long-lived group had more naive CD4+ T cells, fewer expanded clones and increased TCR diversity, a pattern suggesting age selection.

Donors were 39 systemically healthy Caucasian individuals from Russia aged roughly 6 to 90 years. Around 9.7 milliliters of peripheral blood were collected from each donor into EDTA-treated Vacutainer tubes. Ficoll-Paque density-gradient centrifugation was used to isolate PBMCs, with at least 7 million obtained per sample. Total RNA was extracted from PBMCs with Trizol reagent, with at least 5 micrograms obtained per sample. For every donor, an aliquot of PBMCs went through flow cytometry to measure the percentages of naive CD45RAhigh/CD27high T cells. The sequence derives from a man aged 18 to 29 in good health. The sample comprised blood. The chain links TRBV4-2 with TRBJ1-6; the D gene cannot be named for sure. The CDR3 protein sequence reads: CASSQDPRPDNSPLHF. The DNA sequence is as follows: TGTGCCAGCAGCCAAGATCCCAGGCCGGATAATTCACCCCTCCACTTT.